Each of the 5 T cell receptor beta chains below was sequenced from the same sample in a study of blood T cell repertoires in COVID-19. The protocol was immunoSEQ multiplex PCR, while the TCRdb copy is restricted to in-frame clones and leaves out a portion. The sample holds approximately 90,000 clones, over 75% seen once. The sample was peripheral blood. The receptor set was obtained from a man aged 80 or over with active or convalescent COVID-19.

This chain links TRBV5-4 with TRBJ1-6, with TRBD1 identical over 8 bases. The germline gives CDR1 SGHNT, CDR2 YYREEE (reference sequence). This CDR3 contains 14 residues. The J segment lost 7 bases and the V segment lost 4 bases, leaving 4 bases of the junction unmatched. This CDR3 is CASSRDRWNSPLHF. For the CDR3, the DNA is TGTGCCAGCAGCCGGGACAGGTGGAATTCACCCCTCCACTTT.

This chain links TRBV4-1 with TRBJ2-7, with 9 nucleotides matching TRBD1. This CDR3 contains 16 residues. The germline gives CDR1 MGHRA, CDR2 YSYEKL. V lost 4 bases, J lost 5 bases, and 12 bases stayed unmatched. The CDR3 sequence: CASSLGGGQGIHEQYF. The DNA of the CDR3 is TGCGCCAGCAGCCTTGGGGGGGGACAGGGAATCCACGAGCAGTACTTC.

The chain uses TRBV7-8 and TRBJ2-7; perhaps TRBD1 as D (5 bases). V dropped 1 base and J dropped 0 bases, with 7 bases sitting between them. This CDR3 has 14 residues. CDR1 is SGHVS, CDR2 FQNEAQ, per germline. CDR3 amino acids: CASSLDRNSYEQYF. In DNA form, the CDR3 reads TGTGCCAGCAGCTTAGACAGGAACTCCTACGAGCAGTACTTC.

The V call is TRBV9, the J call TRBJ2-3; D might be TRBD1 (5 bases). The CDR3 is made up of 16 amino acids. V lost 0 bases, J lost 1 base, and 12 bases lay in between. From germline, CDR1 is SGDLS and CDR2 YYNGEE. The CDR3 loop reads CASSVAPGRGTDTQYF. The CDR3 nucleotides read TGTGCCAGCAGCGTAGCCCCGGGCAGGGGCACAGATACGCAGTATTTT.

V and J are TRBV5-1 and TRBJ1-3; D is possibly TRBD1 (5 bases). The germline V gene encodes CDR1 SGHRS and CDR2 YFSETQ. The V and J ends lost 2 bases and 3 bases respectively, with 6 bases between them. CDR3 size: 13 residues. CDR3 residues: CASSLGDGNTIYF. In DNA form, the CDR3 reads TGCGCCAGCAGCTTAGGGGATGGAAACACCATATATTTT. Together with reference TRBV5-1 and TRBJ1-3, the CDR3 gives the full variable domain: KAGVTQTPRYLIKTRGQQVTLSCSPISGHRSVSWYQQTPGQGLQFLFEYFSETQRNKGNFPGRFSGRQFSNSRSEMNVSTLELGDSALYLCASSLGDGNTIYFGEGSWLTVV.